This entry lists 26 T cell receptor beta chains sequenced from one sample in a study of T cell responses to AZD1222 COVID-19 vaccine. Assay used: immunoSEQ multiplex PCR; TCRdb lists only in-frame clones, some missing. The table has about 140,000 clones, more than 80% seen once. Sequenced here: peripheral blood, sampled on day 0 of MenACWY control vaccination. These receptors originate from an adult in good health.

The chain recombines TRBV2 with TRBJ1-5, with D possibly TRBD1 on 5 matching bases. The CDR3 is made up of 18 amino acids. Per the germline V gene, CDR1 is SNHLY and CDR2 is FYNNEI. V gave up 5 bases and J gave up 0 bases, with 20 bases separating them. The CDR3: CASSLTHPGATSNQPQHF. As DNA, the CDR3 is TGTGCCAGCAGTCTAACCCACCCCGGGGCCACTAGCAATCAGCCCCAGCATTTT. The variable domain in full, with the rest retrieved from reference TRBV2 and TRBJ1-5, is EPEVTQTPSHQVTQMGQEVILRCVPISNHLYFYWYRQILGQKVEFLVSFYNNEISEKSEIFDDQFSVERPDGSNFTLKIRSTKLEDSAMYFCASSLTHPGATSNQPQHFGDGTRLSIL.

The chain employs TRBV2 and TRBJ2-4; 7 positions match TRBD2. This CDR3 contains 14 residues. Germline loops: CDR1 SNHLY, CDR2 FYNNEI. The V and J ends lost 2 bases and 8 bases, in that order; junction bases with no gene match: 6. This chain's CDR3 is CASSEPPGRDIQYF. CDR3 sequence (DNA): TGTGCCAGCAGTGAACCTCCAGGGAGGGACATTCAGTACTTC.

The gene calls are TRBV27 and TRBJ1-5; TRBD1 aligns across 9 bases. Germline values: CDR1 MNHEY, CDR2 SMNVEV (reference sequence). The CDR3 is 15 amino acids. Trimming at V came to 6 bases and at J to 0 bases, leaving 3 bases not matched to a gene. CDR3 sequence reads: CASRQGAGSNQPQHF. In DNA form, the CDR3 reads TGTGCCAGCAGACAGGGGGCTGGTAGCAATCAGCCCCAGCATTTT.

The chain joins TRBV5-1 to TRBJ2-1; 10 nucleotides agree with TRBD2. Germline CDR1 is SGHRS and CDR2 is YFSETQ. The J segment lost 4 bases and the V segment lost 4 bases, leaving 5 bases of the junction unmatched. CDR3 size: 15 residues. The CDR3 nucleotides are TGCGCCAGCAGCATTGGGACTAGCGAGTACAATGAGCAGTTCTTC. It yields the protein CASSIGTSEYNEQFF.

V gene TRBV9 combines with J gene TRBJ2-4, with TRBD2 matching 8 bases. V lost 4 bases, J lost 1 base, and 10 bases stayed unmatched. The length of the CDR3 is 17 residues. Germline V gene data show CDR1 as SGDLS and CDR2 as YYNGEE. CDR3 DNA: TGTGCCAGCAGCCGACCCGTGGGCGGGGGGGCCAAAAACATTCAGTACTTC. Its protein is CASSRPVGGGAKNIQYF.

The CDR3 DNA reads TGTGCCACCAGTGCGGGGGCAGAAAATCAGCCCCAGCATTTT. Protein product: CATSAGAENQPQHF. The rearrangement joins TRBV24-1 to TRBJ1-5; weak D call: TRBD1 (6 bases). This CDR3 region has 14 residues. Trimming stripped 5 bases from V and 4 bases from J, with 11 bases between. Germline V gene lookup returns CDR1 KGHDR and CDR2 SFDVKD.

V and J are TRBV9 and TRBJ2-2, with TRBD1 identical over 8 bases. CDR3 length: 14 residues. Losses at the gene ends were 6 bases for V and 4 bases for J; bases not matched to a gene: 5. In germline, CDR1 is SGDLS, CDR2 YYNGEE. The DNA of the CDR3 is TGTGCCAGCACTAAGGACAGGGCCACCGGGGAGCTGTTTTTT. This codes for CASTKDRATGELFF.

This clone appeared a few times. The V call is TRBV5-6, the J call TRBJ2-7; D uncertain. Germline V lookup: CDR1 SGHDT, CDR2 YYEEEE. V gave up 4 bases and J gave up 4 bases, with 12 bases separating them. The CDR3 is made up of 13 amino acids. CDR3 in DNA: TGTGCCAGCAGCAATATAGGGCGATACGAGCAGTACTTC. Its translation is CASSNIGRYEQYF.

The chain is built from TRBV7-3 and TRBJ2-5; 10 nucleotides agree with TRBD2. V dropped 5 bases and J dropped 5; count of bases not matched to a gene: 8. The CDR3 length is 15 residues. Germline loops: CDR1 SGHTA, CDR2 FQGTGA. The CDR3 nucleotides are TGTGCCAGCAGCCCGAGCGGGGGGGCCGCGGAGACCCAGTACTTC. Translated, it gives CASSPSGGAAETQYF.

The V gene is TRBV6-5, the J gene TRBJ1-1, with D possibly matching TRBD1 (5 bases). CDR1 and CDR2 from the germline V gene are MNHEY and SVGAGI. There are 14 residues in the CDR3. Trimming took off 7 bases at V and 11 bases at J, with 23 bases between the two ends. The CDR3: CASTLLGPGGDAFF. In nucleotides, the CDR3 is TGTGCCAGCACCTTGTTAGGCCCCGGGGGAGACGCTTTCTTT.

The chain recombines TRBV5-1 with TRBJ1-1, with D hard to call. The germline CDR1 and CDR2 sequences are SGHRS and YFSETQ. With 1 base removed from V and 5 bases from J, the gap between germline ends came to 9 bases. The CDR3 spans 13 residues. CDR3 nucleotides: TGCGCCAGCAGCTTGAAAAGGAAGACTGAAGCTTTCTTT. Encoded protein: CASSLKRKTEAFF.

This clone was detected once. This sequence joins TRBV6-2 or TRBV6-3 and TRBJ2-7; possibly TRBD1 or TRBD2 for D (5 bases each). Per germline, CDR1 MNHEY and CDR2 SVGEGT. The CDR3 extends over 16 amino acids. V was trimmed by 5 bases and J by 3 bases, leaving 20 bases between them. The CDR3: CASSPFTGTGYYEQYF. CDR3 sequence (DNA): TGTGCCAGCAGTCCCTTTACCGGGACGGGCTACTACGAGCAGTACTTC.

CDR3 coding DNA: TGTGCCAGCAGTGGACTGAACAATGAGCAGTTCTTC. Its translation: CASSGLNNEQFF. This chain joins TRBV2 and TRBJ2-1; D gene uncertain. There are 12 residues in the CDR3. Germline CDR1 and CDR2: SNHLY and FYNNEI. With 4 bases removed from V and 5 bases from J, the gap between germline ends came to 6 bases. Complete variable domain (other parts from reference TRBV2 and TRBJ2-1): EPEVTQTPSHQVTQMGQEVILRCVPISNHLYFYWYRQILGQKVEFLVSFYNNEISEKSEIFDDQFSVERPDGSNFTLKIRSTKLEDSAMYFCASSGLNNEQFFGPGTRLTVL.

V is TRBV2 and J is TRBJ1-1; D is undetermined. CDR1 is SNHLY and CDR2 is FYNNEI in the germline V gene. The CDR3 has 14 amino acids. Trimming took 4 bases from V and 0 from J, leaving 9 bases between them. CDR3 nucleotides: TGTGCCAGCAGTGTGGGTCTTATGAACACTGAAGCTTTCTTT. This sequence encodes CASSVGLMNTEAFF.

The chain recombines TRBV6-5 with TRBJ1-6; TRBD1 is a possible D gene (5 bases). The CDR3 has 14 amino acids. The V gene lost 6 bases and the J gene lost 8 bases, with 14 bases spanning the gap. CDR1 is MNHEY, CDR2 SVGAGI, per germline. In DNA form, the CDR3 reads TGTGCCAGCAGCTTGGGGCGGGGTGATTCACCCCTCCACTTT. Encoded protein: CASSLGRGDSPLHF.

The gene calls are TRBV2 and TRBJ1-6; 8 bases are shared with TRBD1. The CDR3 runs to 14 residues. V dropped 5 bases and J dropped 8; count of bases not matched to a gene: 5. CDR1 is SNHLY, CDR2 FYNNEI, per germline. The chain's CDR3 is CASSLNRGDSPLHF. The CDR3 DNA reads TGTGCCAGCAGTCTTAACAGGGGGGATTCACCCCTCCACTTT.

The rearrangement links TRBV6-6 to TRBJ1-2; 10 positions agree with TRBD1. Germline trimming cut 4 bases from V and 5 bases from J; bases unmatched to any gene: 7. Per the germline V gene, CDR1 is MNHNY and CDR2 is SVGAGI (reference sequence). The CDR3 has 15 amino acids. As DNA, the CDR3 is TGTGCCAGCAGTTTACCGGGACAGGGGAGTTATGGCTACACCTTC. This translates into CASSLPGQGSYGYTF.

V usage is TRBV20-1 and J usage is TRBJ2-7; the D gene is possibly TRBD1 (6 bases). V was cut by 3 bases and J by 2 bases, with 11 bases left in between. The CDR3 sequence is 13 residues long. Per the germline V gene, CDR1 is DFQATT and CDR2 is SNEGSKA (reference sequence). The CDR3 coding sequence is TGCAGTGCTAGTGGGGACACTACCTACGAGCAGTACTTC. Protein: CSASGDTTYEQYF.

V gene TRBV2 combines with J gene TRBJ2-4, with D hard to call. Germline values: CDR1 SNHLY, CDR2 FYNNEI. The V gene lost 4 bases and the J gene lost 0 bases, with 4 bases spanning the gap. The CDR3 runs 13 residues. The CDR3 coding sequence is TGTGCCAGCAGTGGGGTAGCCAAAAACATTCAGTACTTC. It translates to CASSGVAKNIQYF.

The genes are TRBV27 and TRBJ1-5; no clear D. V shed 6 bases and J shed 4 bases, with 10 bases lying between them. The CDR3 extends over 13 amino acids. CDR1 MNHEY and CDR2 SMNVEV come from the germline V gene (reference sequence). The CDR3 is CASSPMGNQPQHF. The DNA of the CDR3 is TGTGCCAGCAGCCCCATGGGAAATCAGCCCCAGCATTTT.

The CDR3 nucleotides are TGCGCCAGCAGGCCCCGGGGAGCGGGAGTTTTGAATGAGCAGTTCTTC. As protein: CASRPRGAGVLNEQFF. The chain combines TRBV5-1 with TRBJ2-1; TRBD2 aligns across 8 bases. Trimming at V came to 5 bases and at J to 7 bases, leaving 14 bases not matched to a gene. CDR1 SGHRS and CDR2 YFSETQ come from the germline V gene. The CDR3 loop spans 16 amino acids.

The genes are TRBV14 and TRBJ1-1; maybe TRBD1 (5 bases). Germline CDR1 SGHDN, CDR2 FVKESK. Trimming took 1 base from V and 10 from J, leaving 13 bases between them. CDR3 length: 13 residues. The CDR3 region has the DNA TGTGCCAGCAGCCAAGGGTACGGGGCCGGAGCTTTCTTT. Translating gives CASSQGYGAGAFF.

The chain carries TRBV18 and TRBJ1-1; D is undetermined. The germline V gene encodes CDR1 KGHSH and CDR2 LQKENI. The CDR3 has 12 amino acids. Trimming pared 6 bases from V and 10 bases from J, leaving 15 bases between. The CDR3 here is CASSTPVGGAFF. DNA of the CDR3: TGTGCCAGCTCCACACCCGTGGGAGGAGCTTTCTTT.

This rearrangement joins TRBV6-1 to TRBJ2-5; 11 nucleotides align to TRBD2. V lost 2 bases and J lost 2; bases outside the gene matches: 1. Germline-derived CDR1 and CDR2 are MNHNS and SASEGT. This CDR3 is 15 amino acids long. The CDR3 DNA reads TGTGCCAGCAGTGAATTAGCGGGGGGGCAAGAGACCCAGTACTTC. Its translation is CASSELAGGQETQYF.

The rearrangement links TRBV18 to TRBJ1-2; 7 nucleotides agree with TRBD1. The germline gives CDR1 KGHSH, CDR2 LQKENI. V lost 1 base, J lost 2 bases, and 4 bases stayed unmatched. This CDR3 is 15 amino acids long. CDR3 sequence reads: CASSPLQGENYGYTF. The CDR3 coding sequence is TGTGCCAGCTCACCACTTCAGGGGGAGAACTATGGCTACACCTTC. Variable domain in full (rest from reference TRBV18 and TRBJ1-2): NAGVMQNPRHLVRRRGQEARLRCSPMKGHSHVYWYRQLPEEGLKFMVYLQKENIIDESGMPKERFSAEFPKEGPSILRIQQVVRGDSAAYFCASSPLQGENYGYTFGSGTRLTVV.

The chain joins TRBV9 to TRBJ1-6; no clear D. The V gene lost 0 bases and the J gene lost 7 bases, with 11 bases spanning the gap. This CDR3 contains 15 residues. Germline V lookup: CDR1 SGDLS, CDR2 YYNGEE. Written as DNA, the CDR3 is TGTGCCAGCAGCGTAGGGTCGCGGGGAAATTCACCCCTCCACTTT. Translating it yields CASSVGSRGNSPLHF.